One sample yielded the 22 T cell receptor beta chains listed below, sequenced in a study of blood T cell repertoires in COVID-19. Assay: immunoSEQ multiplex PCR; the TCRdb copy retains only in-frame clones and omits some. The profile shows 100,000 to 150,000 clones, 75% to 90% of them singletons. What was sequenced was peripheral blood. All receptors derive from a man aged 50 to 60 with active COVID-19.

The chain joins TRBV29-1 to TRBJ2-5; tentatively, D is TRBD2 (5 bases). The V end lost 2 bases, the J end lost 11 bases, and 21 bases lay between the germline ends. Germline V gene sequence: CDR1 SQVTM, CDR2 ANQGSEA. The CDR3 covers 14 residues. The chain's CDR3 is CSVELGIRKTGQYF. The CDR3 nucleotides are TGCAGCGTTGAACTCGGGATCAGGAAAACGGGACAGTACTTC.

This rearrangement joins TRBV6-1 to TRBJ2-1, with TRBD1 matching over 8 bases. J lost 7 bases, V lost 3 bases, and 8 bases had no gene match. In germline, CDR1 is MNHNS, CDR2 SASEGT. The length of the CDR3 is 15 residues. CDR3 sequence (DNA): TGTGCCAGCAGTGACGTCGGACAGGGAAGGAATGAGCAGTTCTTC. This encodes CASSDVGQGRNEQFF.

This chain joins TRBV3-1 (or the pseudogene TRBV3-2) and TRBJ2-1; TRBD2 is a possible D gene (7 bases). Between the trimmed V and J ends, which lost 3 bases and 7 bases, there was a span of 22 bases. Germline V gene lookup returns CDR1 LGHDT and CDR2 YNNKEL (reference sequence). There are 17 residues in the CDR3. The CDR3 sequence is CASSHVGGRVPGNEQFF. CDR3 coding DNA: TGTGCCAGCAGCCATGTGGGGGGGCGAGTACCGGGGAATGAGCAGTTCTTC.

For this clone: Other DNA variants within this sample encode the same CDR3. The J gene is TRBJ1-2, the V gene TRBV12-3 or TRBV12-4; D is unresolved. Trimming cost V 1 base and J 4 bases, with 7 bases left between them. This CDR3 contains 13 residues. The DNA for the CDR3 is TGTGCCAGCAGTTTAGTGGGGAGCTATGGCTACACCTTC. Protein sequence: CASSLVGSYGYTF.

This clone was seen just once. V usage is TRBV4-1 and J usage is TRBJ1-3; D gene unclear. Germline V gene lookup returns CDR1 MGHRA and CDR2 YSYEKL. The V end was cut by 3 bases, the J end by 8 bases, with 11 bases between. The CDR3 consists of 13 residues. CDR3 amino acids: CASSQMPGDTIYF. CDR3 bases: TGCGCCAGCAGCCAGATGCCAGGTGACACCATATATTTT.

V and J are TRBV30 and TRBJ1-2; 7 bases are shared with TRBD1. V shed 0 bases and J 3 bases; nucleotides not matched to a gene: 1. The CDR3 runs to 13 residues. Germline V gives CDR1 GTSNPN, CDR2 SVGIG (reference sequence). CDR3 DNA sequence: TGTGCCTGGAGTGTCCAGGGGGACTATGGCTACACCTTC. This translates into CAWSVQGDYGYTF.

V is TRBV7-3 and J is TRBJ2-2; D is unresolved. The CDR3 contains 12 residues. Trimming left V 5 bases short and J 7 bases short, with 8 bases between. Germline CDR1 SGHTA, CDR2 FQGTGA. Here the CDR3 DNA reads TGTGCCAGCAGCCGAGCTGGCGGGGAGCTGTTTTTT. It encodes CASSRAGGELFF.

This chain joins TRBV25-1 and TRBJ1-3, with 8 positions matching TRBD1. CDR3 length: 13 residues. V shed 3 bases and J 7 bases; nucleotides not matched to a gene: 2. Germline assignment: CDR1 MGHDK and CDR2 SYGVNS. The CDR3 is CASSEAGGNTIYF. CDR3 nucleotide sequence: TGTGCCAGCAGTGAGGCAGGGGGCAACACCATATATTTT. Filled out from reference TRBV25-1 and TRBJ1-3, the complete variable domain reads EADIYQTPRYLVIGTGKKITLECSQTMGHDKMYWYQQDPGMELHLIHYSYGVNSTEKGDLSSESTVSRIRTEHFPLTLESARPSHTSQYLCASSEAGGNTIYFGEGSWLTVV.

This chain links TRBV7-9 with TRBJ1-1; tentative D call: TRBD1 (5 bases). V lost 5 bases to trimming and J lost 2 bases, with 18 bases between them. Per the germline V gene, CDR1 is SEHNR and CDR2 is FQNEAQ (reference sequence). The CDR3 totals 16 residues. The CDR3 DNA follows: TGTGCCAGCAGCCCTGCGGGGACGCTTACTAACACTGAAGCTTTCTTT. Protein product: CASSPAGTLTNTEAFF.

This clone came up once. This rearrangement joins TRBV4-1 to TRBJ2-3; D is perhaps TRBD2 (7 bases). CDR3 length equals 17 residues. Trimming removed 1 base at V and 3 bases at J, with 17 bases between. CDR1 and CDR2 (germline): MGHRA, YSYEKL. The CDR3 DNA sequence: TGCGCCAGCAGCCAAGTTGGGCGGGGGCTAATTACAGATACGCAGTATTTT. It specifies CASSQVGRGLITDTQYF.

V usage is TRBV6-5 and J usage is TRBJ2-2; 7 nucleotides agree with TRBD2. With V trimmed by 4 bases and J by 6 bases, 2 bases remained unmatched. This CDR3 region has 13 residues. Per germline, CDR1 MNHEY and CDR2 SVGAGI. The CDR3 sequence is CASSLGLSGELFF. CDR3 nucleotides: TGTGCCAGCAGTTTGGGACTATCCGGGGAGCTGTTTTTT.

The chain carries TRBV27 and TRBJ1-5, with TRBD1 as a possible D gene (5 bases). Deletions cut 1 base from V and 3 bases from J, with 19 bases between. This CDR3 region has 18 residues. Germline values: CDR1 MNHEY, CDR2 SMNVEV (reference sequence). The CDR3 here is CASSLWGRPRENNQPQHF. Here the CDR3 DNA reads TGTGCCAGCAGTTTATGGGGCCGCCCTAGGGAAAACAATCAGCCCCAGCATTTT.

This chain uses TRBV7-3 with TRBJ2-3, with 9 bases matching TRBD2. CDR3 length: 15 amino acids. V trimming: 2 bases; J trimming: 2 bases; junction bases outside the gene matches: 2. The germline gives CDR1 SGHTA, CDR2 FQGTGA. The CDR3 sequence: CASSLAGGPTDTQYF. The CDR3 coding sequence is TGTGCCAGCAGCTTAGCGGGGGGGCCCACAGATACGCAGTATTTT.

The rearrangement uses TRBV7-9 and TRBJ1-1; D is unresolved. The germline V and J ends were trimmed by 5 bases and 0 bases, with 10 bases remaining between them. This CDR3 region has 14 residues. Germline CDR1 SEHNR, CDR2 FQNEAQ (reference sequence). CDR3 DNA sequence: TGTGCCAGCAGCCCGCAAACAGTGAACACTGAAGCTTTCTTT. It specifies CASSPQTVNTEAFF.

The genes are TRBV6-5 and TRBJ2-3, with TRBD2 matching over 11 bases. With 8 bases clipped from V and 4 bases from J, the junction kept 8 bases outside the gene matches. The CDR3 extends over 15 amino acids. Looked up from germline, CDR1 is MNHEY and CDR2 is SVGAGI. CDR3: CASSTLAGGPDTQYF. CDR3 sequence (DNA): TGTGCCAGCTCCACCCTAGCGGGGGGTCCAGATACGCAGTATTTT.

The J gene is TRBJ2-7, the V gene TRBV7-8; 8 bases line up with TRBD1. CDR1 and CDR2 from the germline V gene are SGHVS and FQNEAQ. The CDR3 has 15 residues. V shed 2 bases and J 2 bases; nucleotides not matched to a gene: 5. The CDR3 DNA sequence: TGTGCCAGCAGCTTATTCCAGGGGGCTGCCTACGAGCAGTACTTC. Translating gives CASSLFQGAAYEQYF. The full variable domain, its missing parts supplied by reference TRBV7-8 and TRBJ2-7, is GAGVSQSPRYKVAKRGQDVALRCDPISGHVSLFWYQQALGQGPEFLTYFQNEAQLDKSGLPSDRFFAERPEGSVSTLKIQRTQQEDSAVYLCASSLFQGAAYEQYFGPGTRLTVT.

This chain uses TRBV19 with TRBJ1-2, with TRBD1 as a possible D gene (5 bases). Trimming left V 6 bases short and J 4 bases short, with 15 bases between. This CDR3 is 14 amino acids long. The germline V gene encodes CDR1 LNHDA and CDR2 SQIVND (reference sequence). This CDR3 reads CASRADSTSYGYTF. CDR3 nucleotides: TGTGCCAGTAGAGCCGACAGTACGAGCTATGGCTACACCTTC. Using reference TRBV19 and TRBJ1-2 for the parts outside the CDR3, the full variable domain is DGGITQSPKYLFRKEGQNVTLSCEQNLNHDAMYWYRQDPGQGLRLIYYSQIVNDFQKGDIAEGYSVSREKKESFPLTVTSAQKNPTAFYLCASRADSTSYGYTFGSGTRLTVV.

The chain carries TRBV5-1 and TRBJ1-1; D is ambiguous. V gave up 1 base and J gave up 7 bases, with 14 bases separating them. The CDR3 spans 14 residues. Per the germline V gene, CDR1 is SGHRS and CDR2 is YFSETQ. CDR3 loop: CASSLSSPRGEAFF. The CDR3 DNA is TGCGCCAGCAGCTTGAGCTCCCCACGGGGTGAAGCTTTCTTT.

This chain joins TRBV6-6 and TRBJ1-1; D remains unclear. Trimming took off 10 bases at V and 6 bases at J, with 6 bases between the two ends. The CDR3 totals 9 residues. Germline V gene sequence: CDR1 MNHNY, CDR2 SVGAGI (reference sequence). The CDR3 spells CATGAEAFF. In DNA, the CDR3 is TGTGCCACCGGAGCTGAAGCTTTCTTT.

The chain has TRBV20-1 and TRBJ2-6; TRBD2 agrees at 7 bases. With 3 bases clipped from V and 0 bases from J, the junction kept 5 bases outside the gene matches. The CDR3 has 16 amino acids. Germline lookup yields CDR1 DFQATT and CDR2 SNEGSKA (reference sequence). This chain's CDR3 is CSASFSGDSGANVLTF. The DNA for the CDR3 is TGCAGTGCTAGTTTCAGCGGGGACTCTGGGGCCAACGTCCTGACTTTC.

The CDR3 here is CASSLGAGPTLPYGYTF. The CDR3 DNA reads TGTGCCAGCAGCTTGGGTGCGGGGCCAACACTACCCTATGGCTACACCTTC. V usage is TRBV13 and J usage is TRBJ1-2; D possibly corresponds to TRBD1 (5 bases). Trimming left V 3 bases short and J 4 bases short, with 21 bases between. In germline, CDR1 is PRHDT, CDR2 FYEKMQ (reference sequence). The CDR3 extends over 17 amino acids.

A word on this clone: Other DNA sequences from this sample encode an identical CDR3 as well. The chain combines TRBV10-3 with TRBJ2-3, with a weak D call TRBD2 (7 bases). Germline V CDR1 and CDR2: ENHRY, SYGVKD. This CDR3 is built from 15 residues. The V end was cut by 2 bases, the J end by 2 bases, with 11 bases between. The DNA of the CDR3 is TGTGCCATCAGTGAGGCGGGGGCCACCACAGATACGCAGTATTTT. It specifies CAISEAGATTDTQYF.